This TCR beta chain was obtained from a study of vaccination effects on CD4 cells after COVID-19. Clones were sequenced by immunoSEQ multiplex PCR, and TCRdb holds only the in-frame ones, with some missing. The repertoire holds just over 8,000 clones, with 65% to 85% as singletons. General observations from the study: Marked clonal contraction was seen in infection- and vaccine-induced clones late after vaccination. After vaccination of healthy people, only 1 of 255 vaccine-induced clones cross-reacted with common cold coronaviruses.

ViraFEST expansion of antigen-specific CD4+ T cells with viral peptide pools preceded sequencing. The authors isolated CD4+ T cells after around nine days of culture. All vaccine recipients tested negative for nucleocapsid antibodies and had never contracted SARS-CoV-2 infection. Half the medium was replaced with IL-2 medium on days 3 and 7. As to this clone: The antigen is unknown.

Trimming removed 2 bases at V and 4 bases at J, with 5 bases between. This CDR3 is built from 12 residues. Per the germline V gene, CDR1 is SGHDN and CDR2 is FVKESK. This TCR came from a human donor who received a COVID-19 vaccine. The chain employs TRBV14 and TRBJ2-5, with unresolved D. The starting material was CD4+ T cells from PBMCs cultured with HCoV-229E spike peptides, obtained before COVID-19 vaccination. The CDR3 DNA reads TGTGCCAGCAGCCAATTGAGAGAGACCCAGTACTTC. It is translated as CASSQLRETQYF.